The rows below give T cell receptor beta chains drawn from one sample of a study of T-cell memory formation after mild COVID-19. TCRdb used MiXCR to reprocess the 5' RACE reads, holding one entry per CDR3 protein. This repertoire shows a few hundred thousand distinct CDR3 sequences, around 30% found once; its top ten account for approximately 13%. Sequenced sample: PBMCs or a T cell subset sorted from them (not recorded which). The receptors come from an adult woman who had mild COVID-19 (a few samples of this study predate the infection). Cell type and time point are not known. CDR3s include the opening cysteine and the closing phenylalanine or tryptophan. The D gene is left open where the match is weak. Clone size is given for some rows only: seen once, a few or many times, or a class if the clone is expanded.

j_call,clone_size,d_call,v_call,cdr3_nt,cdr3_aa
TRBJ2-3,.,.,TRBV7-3,TGTGCCAGCAGCTTTAGCCCGGCAGATACGCAGTATTTT,CASSFSPADTQYF
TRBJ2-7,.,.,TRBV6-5,TGTGCCAGCAGTTACTCGAAAGCTTGGGTTGAGCAGTACTTC,CASSYSKAWVEQYF
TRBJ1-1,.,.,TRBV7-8,TGTGCCAGCAGCTTAGGTGGATCGAGGTCTGAAGCTTTCTTT,CASSLGGSRSEAFF
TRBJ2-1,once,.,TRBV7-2,TGTGCCAGCAGCTTAGCTGGCGGTGGGGGGGCCGATGAGCAGTTCTTC,CASSLAGGGGADEQFF
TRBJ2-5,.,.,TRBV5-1,TGCGCCAGCAGCTTGGCATCTGGGCTTATTGAGACCCAGTACTTC,CASSLASGLIETQYF
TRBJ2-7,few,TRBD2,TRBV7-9,TGTGCCAGCAGCCTTTTAGCGGGGGACCTTCCGTACGAGCAGTACTTC,CASSLLAGDLPYEQYF
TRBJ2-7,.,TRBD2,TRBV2,TGTGCCAGCAGTGGTCTAGCGGGCCACGAGCAGTACTTC,CASSGLAGHEQYF
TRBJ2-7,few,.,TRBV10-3,TGTGCCATCACCCCAGGGACGTACTCCTACGAGCAGTACTTC,CAITPGTYSYEQYF
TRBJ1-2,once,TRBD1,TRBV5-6,TGTGCCAGCAGCTCACGACCCCGGACAGGGAGATATGGCTACACCTTC,CASSSRPRTGRYGYTF
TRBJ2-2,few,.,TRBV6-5,TGTGCCAGCAGACCCGGGGACACTACTAACACCGGGGAGCTGTTTTTT,CASRPGDTTNTGELFF
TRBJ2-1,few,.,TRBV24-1,TGTGCCACCAGTGATTTGGTTTTCGGAGAGCAGTTCTTC,CATSDLVFGEQFF
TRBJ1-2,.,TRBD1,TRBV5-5,TGTGCCAGCAGCCCCCGGACAGGGGCGTATGGCTACACCTTC,CASSPRTGAYGYTF
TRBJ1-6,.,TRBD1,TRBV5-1,TGCGCCACCCGCGGGACAGATAATTCACCCCTCCACTTT,CATRGTDNSPLHF
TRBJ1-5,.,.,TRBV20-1,TGCAGTGCTAGAACCTTTCCGGGTAATCAGCCCCAGCATTTT,CSARTFPGNQPQHF
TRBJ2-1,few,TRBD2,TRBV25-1,TGTGCCAGCAGTGAATCGGTCTTAGCGGGAGGGCCTTACAATGAGCAGTTCTTC,CASSESVLAGGPYNEQFF
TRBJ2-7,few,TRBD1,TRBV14,TGTGCCAGCAGCCAAGGCTGGACAGGGTCCTACGAGCAGTACTTC,CASSQGWTGSYEQYF
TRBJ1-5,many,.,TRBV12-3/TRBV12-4,TGTGCCAGCAGTTTGGCAGGGGGCAATCAGCCCCAGCATTTT,CASSLAGGNQPQHF
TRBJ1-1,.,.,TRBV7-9,TGTGGCAGCAGCTCGTCACGAGCTTTCTTT,CGSSSSRAFF
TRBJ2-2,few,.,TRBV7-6,TGTGCCAGCAGCAACGACGGGGGGCGCGTCGGGGAGCTGTTTTTT,CASSNDGGRVGELFF
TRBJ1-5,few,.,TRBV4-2,TGTGCCAGCAGCCAAGATCAGGGTAATAGACTCAATCAGCCCCAGCATTTT,CASSQDQGNRLNQPQHF
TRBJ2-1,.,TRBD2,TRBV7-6,TGTGCCAGCAGCGTACGGACTAGCGGGAGGGTCGGCAATGAGCAGTTCTTC,CASSVRTSGRVGNEQFF
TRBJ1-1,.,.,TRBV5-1,TGCGCCAGCGCTGAAGGGATCAGGTCTTTCTTT,CASAEGIRSFF
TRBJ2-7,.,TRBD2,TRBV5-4,TGTGCCAGCAGCTCCCATCCGGGGGGCGAGCAGTACTTC,CASSSHPGGEQYF
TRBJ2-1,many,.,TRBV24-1,TGTGCCACCAGTGAATACACCGACAGCTACAATGAGCAGTTCTTC,CATSEYTDSYNEQFF
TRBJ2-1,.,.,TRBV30,TGTGCCTGGGGATCGAGCTCCTACAATGAGCAGTTCTTC,CAWGSSSYNEQFF
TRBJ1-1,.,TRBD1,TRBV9,TGTGCCAGCAGCGTAGAGAGGGGGCAGGACACTGAAGCTTTCTTT,CASSVERGQDTEAFF
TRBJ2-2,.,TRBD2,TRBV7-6,TGTGCCAGCAGCTTTTGGCGGGAGGGGCCCACCGGGGAGCTGTTTTTT,CASSFWREGPTGELFF
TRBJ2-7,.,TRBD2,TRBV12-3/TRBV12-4,TGTGCCAGCAGTTTTCCCCGACTAGCGGGGATCTACGAGCAGTACTTC,CASSFPRLAGIYEQYF
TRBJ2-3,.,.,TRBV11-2,TGTGCCAGCAGCTTGTGGGGCCGGGAGTTAGGCACAGATACGCAGTATTTT,CASSLWGRELGTDTQYF
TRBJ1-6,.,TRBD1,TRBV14,TGTGCCAGCAGCCAAGACTTCCGGGACAGGGGGAATCGTTCACCCCTCCACTTT,CASSQDFRDRGNRSPLHF
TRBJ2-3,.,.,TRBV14,TGTGCCAGCAGCCAAGGACAGGGAGGCACGCAGTATTTT,CASSQGQGGTQYF
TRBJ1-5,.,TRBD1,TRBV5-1,TGCGCCAGCAGCTTGACAGGGGTTAGCAATCAGCCCCAGCATTTT,CASSLTGVSNQPQHF
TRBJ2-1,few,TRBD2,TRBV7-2,TGTGCCAGCAGCTTAGAACTAGCGGGGTACAATGAGCAGTTCTTC,CASSLELAGYNEQFF
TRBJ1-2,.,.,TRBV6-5,TGTGCCAGCAGCCCCCCCGGCAGGGCTAACTATGGCTACACCTTC,CASSPPGRANYGYTF
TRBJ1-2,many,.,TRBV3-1,TGTGCCAGCAGCCAAGATGCAGGGATGGATTCTAACTATGGCTACACCTTC,CASSQDAGMDSNYGYTF
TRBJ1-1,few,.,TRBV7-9,TGTGCCAGCAGCTATAATGCCGGGACACCGATGAACACTGAAGCTTTCTTT,CASSYNAGTPMNTEAFF
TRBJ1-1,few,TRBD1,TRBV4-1,TGCGCCAGCAGCCAGGGGACAGGGAAAACTTTCTTT,CASSQGTGKTFF
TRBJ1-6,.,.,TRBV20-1,TGCAGTGCTAGCGGGTTGGGGACTCAAGGTTCACCCCTCCACTTT,CSASGLGTQGSPLHF
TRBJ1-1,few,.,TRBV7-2,TGTGCCAGCGCAGGGTTCCCGAACACTGAAGCTTTCTTT,CASAGFPNTEAFF
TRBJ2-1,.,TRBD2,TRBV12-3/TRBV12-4,TGTGCCAGCAGTTTTGTAGCGGGTAATTACAATGAGCAGTTCTTC,CASSFVAGNYNEQFF
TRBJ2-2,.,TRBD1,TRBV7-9,TGTGCCAGCAGCTCCGCTGGTCCTTACAGGGGCACCGGGGAGCTGTTTTTT,CASSSAGPYRGTGELFF
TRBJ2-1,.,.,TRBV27,TGTGCCAGCAGTTATACAGGGTATGAGCAGTTCTTC,CASSYTGYEQFF
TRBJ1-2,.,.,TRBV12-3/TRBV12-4,TGTGCCAGCAGTTTTATACAGGTCTGGGGCTACACCTTC,CASSFIQVWGYTF